Sequencing of this T cell receptor beta chain was carried out in a study of T cells in Graves' hyperthyroidism and ophthalmopathy. About the study: Prior to any treatment, at the point of initial diagnosis, peripheral blood was collected. Notes on the study in general: The model's output predicted ophthalmopathy at a median of roughly 6.9 months prior to onset.

Newly diagnosed patients aged 18 to 65 had hyperthyroidism of under 2 months' duration. Clinical symptoms, serum thyroxine, TRAb, thyroid ultrasound and orbital computed tomography informed diagnoses. This clonotype showed up many times. Its specificity is unknown. What was amplified from RNA transcripts were TCR beta CDR3 regions. RT-PCR in the first round (using the HTBI primer set) targeted the TCR CDR3. TCRdb re-called the multiplex PCR reads with MiXCR, one entry per CDR3 protein. The data hold about 300,000 distinct CDR3 sequences, with about 14% observed a single time. The CDR3 runs 14 residues. Trimming took 4 bases from V and 4 from J; bases not matched to a gene: 5. Germline CDR1 reads LGHDT; CDR2 reads YNNKEL (reference sequence).

Sequencing was carried out using blood. The rearrangement uses TRBV3-1 and TRBJ2-3, with 7 bases fitting TRBD1. The TCR was taken from a woman in her 30s with Graves' hyperthyroidism that later progressed to Graves' ophthalmopathy. The CDR3 protein is CASSPPGTADTQYF. As DNA, the CDR3 is TGTGCCAGCAGCCCCCCAGGGACAGCAGATACGCAGTATTTT.